These T cell receptor beta chains were read from a single sample in a study of shared clonotypes between healthy human individuals. Sequencing was performed with immunoSEQ multiplex PCR; in TCRdb, only in-frame clones are kept and a portion is missing. Among approximately 2.5 million clones listed, 93% were seen once. Sequenced input: naive CD4+ T cells from PBMCs. The origin of the receptors is a man between 18 and 29 years old in good health. Some clones in this sample may be carry-over from other donors' samples. Each CDR3 is given with its conserved first and last residue. The D gene is left open where the match is weak. Size is omitted from some rows. Given values are once, few, many or a class for expanded clones.

>TRBV5-4|-|TRBJ2-3|-
CASSLGKRPADTQYF
TGTGCCAGCAGCTTGGGAAAGCGTCCGGCAGATACGCAGTATTTT
>TRBV30|-|TRBJ1-3|-
CAWSVSTSGNTIYF
TGTGCCTGGAGTGTGTCCACCTCTGGAAACACCATATATTTT
>TRBV7-2|-|TRBJ2-1|TRBD2
CASSLGGRFSEQFF
TGTGCCAGCAGCTTAGGCGGGAGATTCTCGGAGCAGTTCTTC
>TRBV7-6|-|TRBJ1-4|-
CASSFSTVLNEKLFF
TGTGCCAGCAGCTTTAGTACGGTACTAAATGAAAAACTGTTTTTT
>TRBV5-1|-|TRBJ2-3|-
CASSLLPGSDTQYF
TGCGCCAGCAGCTTGTTACCGGGATCCGATACGCAGTATTTT
>TRBV29-1|-|TRBJ2-7|-
CSVSPRFSYEQYF
TGCAGCGTTTCCCCCAGGTTCTCCTACGAGCAGTACTTC
>TRBV15|-|TRBJ2-2|-
CATRVTGELFF
TGTGCCACCAGGGTCACCGGGGAGCTGTTTTTT
>TRBV7-9|-|TRBJ2-1|-
CASSLPHLQGKQFF
TGTGCCAGCAGCTTACCCCACCTACAGGGAAAGCAGTTCTTC
>TRBV5-1|once|TRBJ2-7|-
CASSLTGPRYYEQYF
TGCGCCAGCAGCTTGACGGGGCCCCGGTACTACGAGCAGTACTTC
>TRBV28|once|TRBJ2-7|-
CASSLILGGYEQYF
TGTGCCAGCAGTTTAATCCTCGGGGGCTACGAGCAGTACTTC
>TRBV6-5|-|TRBJ2-7|TRBD1
CASSRHTTGGVEQYF
TGTGCCAGCAGTCGACACACAACAGGGGGCGTCGAGCAGTACTTC
>TRBV5-1|-|TRBJ2-1|TRBD2
CASSKAGLAGSYNEQFF
TGCGCCAGCAGCAAAGCGGGACTAGCGGGGTCATACAATGAGCAGTTCTTC
>TRBV19|-|TRBJ1-5|-
CASSPTEGHGQPQHF
TGTGCCAGTAGTCCCACCGAAGGACACGGCCAGCCCCAGCATTTT
>TRBV28|-|TRBJ2-7|-
CASSLVDEQYF
TGTGCCAGCAGTCTGGTAGACGAGCAGTACTTC
>TRBV7-9|-|TRBJ2-4|-
CASSPSAVSGGIQYF
TGTGCCAGCAGCCCCTCCGCGGTCAGCGGTGGCATTCAGTACTTC
>TRBV4-3|-|TRBJ2-7|TRBD2
CASSQDRGTPGLAGSRGEQYF
TGCGCCAGCAGCCAAGATCGGGGAACTCCGGGACTAGCGGGATCAAGGGGCGAGCAGTACTTC
>TRBV28|-|TRBJ1-1|-
CASSLGIGETEAFF
TGTGCCAGCAGTTTGGGCATCGGAGAGACTGAAGCTTTCTTT
>TRBV27|-|TRBJ2-7|-
CASSLPYEQYF
TGTGCCAGCAGTCTACCCTACGAGCAGTACTTC
>TRBV9|-|TRBJ2-2|-
CASSVVIGQSRNTGELFF
TGTGCCAGCAGCGTAGTGATCGGGCAGAGCCGGAACACCGGGGAGCTGTTTTTT
>TRBV6-1|once|TRBJ1-4|TRBD1
CASRDYRGWDEKLFF
TGTGCCAGCAGGGACTACAGGGGGTGGGATGAAAAACTGTTTTTT
>TRBV7-9|-|TRBJ1-5|TRBD1
CASSLSTGLNQPQHF
TGTGCCAGCAGCTTATCGACAGGGCTAAATCAGCCCCAGCATTTT
>TRBV5-1|-|TRBJ2-7|TRBD1
CASSWTGTDYEQYF
TGCGCCAGCAGCTGGACAGGGACTGACTACGAGCAGTACTTC
>TRBV6-1|-|TRBJ2-7|-
CASSLRTAYEQYF
TGTGCCAGCAGCCTCCGGACAGCCTACGAGCAGTACTTC
>TRBV7-2|-|TRBJ2-5|TRBD2
CASSPGGDPFGTQYF
TGTGCCAGCAGCCCCGGGGGGGATCCCTTTGGGACCCAGTACTTC
>TRBV1|-|TRBJ2-5|-
CTSSPDGAGGQETQYF
TGCACCAGCAGCCCCGACGGGGCGGGAGGGCAAGAGACCCAGTACTTC
>TRBV6-1|once|TRBJ2-1|-
CASSVQSSYNEQFF
TGTGCCAGCAGTGTTCAGAGCTCCTACAATGAGCAGTTCTTC
>TRBV4-1|-|TRBJ2-7|TRBD2
CASSPSLLAGDRAQYF
TGCGCCAGCAGCCCCTCCCTGCTAGCGGGAGATCGAGCGCAGTACTTC
>TRBV15|-|TRBJ1-4|-
CATSRARYGQGVRKLFF
TGTGCCACCAGCAGAGCCAGATATGGGCAGGGTGTAAGGAAACTGTTTTTT
>TRBV5-1|once|TRBJ2-7|-
CASSLGAPYEQYF
TGCGCCAGCAGCTTGGGGGCCCCCTACGAGCAGTACTTC
>TRBV6-1|once|TRBJ1-2|-
CASVPSATLGGYTF
TGTGCCAGCGTCCCTTCAGCAACCCTAGGTGGCTACACCTTC
>TRBV28|-|TRBJ2-7|-
CASSLVHRDYEQYF
TGTGCCAGCAGTTTAGTCCACCGGGACTACGAGCAGTACTTC
>TRBV28|once|TRBJ2-1|-
CASSVMAGSSYNEQFF
TGTGCCAGCAGTGTTATGGCGGGTAGCTCCTACAATGAGCAGTTCTTC
>TRBV28|-|TRBJ1-1|-
CASSLRRRTLNTEAFF
TGTGCCAGCAGTTTACGGAGGAGGACGTTGAACACTGAAGCTTTCTTT
>TRBV2|-|TRBJ1-3|TRBD1
CASSGTGGSGNTIYF
TGTGCCAGCAGTGGTACAGGGGGCTCTGGAAACACCATATATTTT
>TRBV5-1|-|TRBJ1-2|-
CASSLEDYGYTF
TGCGCCAGCAGCTTGGAAGACTATGGCTACACCTTC
>TRBV27|-|TRBJ1-5|-
CASSLDPWQPQHF
TGTGCCAGCAGTTTGGACCCCTGGCAGCCCCAGCATTTT
>TRBV9|once|TRBJ2-1|-
CASSVEVRNEQFF
TGTGCCAGCAGCGTAGAGGTCAGAAATGAGCAGTTCTTC
>TRBV7-9|-|TRBJ2-3|-
CASSLAQGSDTQYF
TGTGCCAGCAGCTTAGCCCAGGGATCAGATACGCAGTATTTT
>TRBV10-3|-|TRBJ2-7|TRBD2
CAISEWGRVEDEQYF
TGTGCCATCAGTGAGTGGGGGAGGGTCGAGGACGAGCAGTACTTC
>TRBV5-1|-|TRBJ2-7|-
CASSGPQAYEQYF
TGCGCCAGCAGCGGACCTCAGGCCTACGAGCAGTACTTC
>TRBV5-5|-|TRBJ1-5|TRBD1
CASSYRGTDNQPQHF
TGTGCCAGCAGCTACCGTGGGACAGACAATCAGCCCCAGCATTTT
>TRBV5-4|-|TRBJ2-2|TRBD2
CASSLELAEDVATGELFF
TGTGCCAGCAGCTTGGAACTAGCGGAGGATGTGGCCACCGGGGAGCTGTTTTTT